Given below is one TCR beta chain in context. Original analysis: Amplification with reference gene primers provided the estimates of nucleated cell counts. The repertoire was sequenced with immunoSEQ multiplex PCR; TCRdb's copy has only in-frame clones and lacks some. Clonal size and the V and J genes are those of that table, whereas D and trimming came from the DNA. The sample has about 310,000 clones, about 88% seen once. This sample is drawn from a study of blood T cell repertoires in COVID-19. Sequencing was done on a sample of peripheral blood. The origin of this receptor is a man in his 70s with acute or convalescent COVID-19.

CDR3 in DNA: TGTGCCACCAGTGGTGTTTTAGGGGCTCAAGGTAGCGGGAGCCCCATCTACAATGAGCAGTTCTTC. Translation: CATSGVLGAQGSGSPIYNEQFF. The chain is built from TRBV24-1 and TRBJ2-1; the match to TRBD2 covers 9 bases. Per the germline V gene, CDR1 is KGHDR and CDR2 is SFDVKD. J gave up 3 bases and V 5 bases, and 25 bases lay outside the gene matches. The CDR3 spans 22 residues.